The source of this TCR beta chain is a study of beta chain features in type 1 diabetes. Study outcomes and limitations: A pattern of fewer insertions and more deletions at VDJ junctions was seen in type 1 diabetes patients. Short templates might get an advantage during PCR, and this would be equal in patients and controls. People with Type 1 diabetes carried modestly yet significantly shorter TCRB CDR3s in all four CD4+ subsets.

Investigators reverse transcribed all isolated RNA, so they sequenced expressed TCRB transcripts. Assay: immunoSEQ multiplex PCR; the TCRdb copy retains only in-frame clones and omits some. Found here are 250,000 to 350,000 clones, over 14% of them singletons; the top ten hold 0.015% to 0.017%. CDR1 is SGHTA and CDR2 is FQGNSA in the germline V gene. The CDR3 consists of 16 residues. Trimming removed 5 bases from V and 4 bases from J, with 21 bases in between. Purities in excess of 98% were seen in all sorted populations. This clone showed up just a few times. Antigen unknown. Sequencing was carried out using naive CD4+ T cells from blood. The rearrangement joins TRBV7-2 to TRBJ2-7; tentatively, D is TRBD1 (6 bases). This TCR came from a man in his late teens or twenties with type 1 diabetes. The CDR3 region is CASSPYPQGKLYEQYF. For the CDR3, the DNA is TGTGCCAGCAGCCCGTACCCACAGGGTAAACTATACGAGCAGTACTTC.